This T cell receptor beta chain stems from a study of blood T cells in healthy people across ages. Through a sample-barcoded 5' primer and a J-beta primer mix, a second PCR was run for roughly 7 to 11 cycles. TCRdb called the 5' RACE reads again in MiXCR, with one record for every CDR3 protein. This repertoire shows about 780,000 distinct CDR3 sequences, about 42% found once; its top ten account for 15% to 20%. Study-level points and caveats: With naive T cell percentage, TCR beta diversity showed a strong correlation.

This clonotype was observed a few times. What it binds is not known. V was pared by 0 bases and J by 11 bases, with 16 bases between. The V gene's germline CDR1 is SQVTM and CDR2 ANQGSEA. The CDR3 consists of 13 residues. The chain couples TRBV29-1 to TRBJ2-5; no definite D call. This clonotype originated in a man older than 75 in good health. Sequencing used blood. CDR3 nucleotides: TGCAGCGTTGAAGAGGCAGGTCTAAATGAGCAGTACTTC. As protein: CSVEEAGLNEQYF.